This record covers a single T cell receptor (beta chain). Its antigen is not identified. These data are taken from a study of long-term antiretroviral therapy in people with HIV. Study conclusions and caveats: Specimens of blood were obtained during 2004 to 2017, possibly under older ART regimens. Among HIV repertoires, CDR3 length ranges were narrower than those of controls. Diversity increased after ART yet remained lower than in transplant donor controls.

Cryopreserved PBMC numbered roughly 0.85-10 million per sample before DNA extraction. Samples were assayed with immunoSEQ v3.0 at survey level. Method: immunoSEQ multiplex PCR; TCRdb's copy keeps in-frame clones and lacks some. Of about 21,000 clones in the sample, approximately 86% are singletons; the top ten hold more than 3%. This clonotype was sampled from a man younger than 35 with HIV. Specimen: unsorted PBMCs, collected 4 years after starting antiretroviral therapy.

As DNA, the CDR3 is TGTGCCAGCTCACCGAACTCTTTCGGGACAGGGGCCGGGTATGGCTACACCTTC. Translation gives CASSPNSFGTGAGYGYTF. The J gene is TRBJ1-2, the V gene TRBV18; TRBD1 agrees at 10 bases. CDR3 length equals 18 residues. With V trimmed by 3 bases and J by 5 bases, 15 bases remained unmatched. CDR1 KGHSH and CDR2 LQKENI come from the germline V gene.